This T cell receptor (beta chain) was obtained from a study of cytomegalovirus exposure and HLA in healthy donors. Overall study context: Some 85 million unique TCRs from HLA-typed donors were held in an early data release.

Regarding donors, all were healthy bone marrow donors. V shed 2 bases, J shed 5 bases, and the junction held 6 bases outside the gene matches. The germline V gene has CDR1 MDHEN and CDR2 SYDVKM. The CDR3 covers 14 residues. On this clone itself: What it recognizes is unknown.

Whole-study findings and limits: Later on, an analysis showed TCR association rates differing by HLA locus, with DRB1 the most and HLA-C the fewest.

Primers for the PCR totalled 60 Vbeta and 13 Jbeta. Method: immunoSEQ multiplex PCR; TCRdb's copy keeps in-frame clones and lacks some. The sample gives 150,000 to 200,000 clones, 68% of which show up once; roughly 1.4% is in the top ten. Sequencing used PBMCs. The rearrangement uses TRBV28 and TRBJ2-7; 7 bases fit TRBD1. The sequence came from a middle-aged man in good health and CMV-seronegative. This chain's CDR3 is CASSLGTALNEQYF. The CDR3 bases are TGTGCCAGCAGTTTAGGGACAGCCTTGAACGAGCAGTACTTC.